The 21 T cell receptor beta chains listed next were all sequenced from one sample in a study of blood T cell repertoires in COVID-19. Some clones are missing from TCRdb's copy, which holds only in-frame ones; the method was immunoSEQ multiplex PCR. The repertoire holds 45,000 to 65,000 clones, with more than 80% as singletons. The specimen sequenced was peripheral blood. Source of these receptors: a man aged 40-49 years with acute or convalescent COVID-19.

The chain employs TRBV24-1 and TRBJ2-2, with 13 bases that match TRBD2. The CDR3 runs 16 residues. The germline gives CDR1 KGHDR, CDR2 SFDVKD. The ends lost 1 base at V and 6 bases at J; junction bases unmatched: 1. This chain's CDR3 is CATSDLGTSGAGELFF. CDR3 sequence (DNA): TGTGCCACCAGTGATTTAGGGACTAGCGGGGCCGGGGAGCTGTTTTTT.

This sequence joins TRBV27 and TRBJ1-2; 9 nucleotides agree with TRBD1. The CDR3 loop spans 14 amino acids. Trimming at V came to 5 bases and at J to 4 bases, leaving 5 bases not matched to a gene. Germline CDR1 and CDR2: MNHEY and SMNVEV (reference sequence). Here the CDR3 DNA reads TGTGCCAGCAGTCCCCGGGACAGGGTCTATGGCTACACCTTC. Translating gives CASSPRDRVYGYTF.

The rearrangement joins TRBV18 to TRBJ2-7; 7 bases are a match to TRBD2. This CDR3 spans 15 amino acids. In germline, CDR1 is KGHSH, CDR2 LQKENI. Losses at the gene ends were 3 bases for V and 1 base for J; bases not matched to a gene: 6. This chain's CDR3 is CASSPASGDSYEQYV. The CDR3 DNA sequence: TGTGCCAGCTCACCGGCTAGCGGCGATTCCTACGAGCAGTACGTC.

The count of this clone is one. The J gene is TRBJ2-3, the V gene TRBV18; TRBD2 might be the D (5 bases). The V and J ends lost 3 bases and 14 bases respectively, with 15 bases between them. Per germline, CDR1 KGHSH and CDR2 LQKENI. The CDR3 totals 12 residues. CDR3 DNA sequence: TGTGCCAGCTCACCCACTAGAGTCGCCCCGTATTTT. This gives the protein CASSPTRVAPYF.

The chain carries TRBV7-2 and TRBJ1-6, with a tentative D call TRBD1 (6 bases). Germline loops: CDR1 SGHTA, CDR2 FQGNSA. V was pared by 6 bases and J by 9 bases, with 18 bases between. The CDR3 contains 15 residues. CDR3 protein: CASSRSRGGPSPLHF. Written as DNA, the CDR3 is TGTGCCAGCAGTCGTTCACGGGGGGGGCCTTCACCCCTCCACTTT. The full variable domain, its missing parts supplied by reference TRBV7-2 and TRBJ1-6, is GAGVSQSPSNKVTEKGKDVELRCDPISGHTALYWYRQSLGQGLEFLIYFQGNSAPDKSGLPSDRFSAERTGGSVSTLTIQRTQQEDSAVYLCASSRSRGGPSPLHFGNGTRLTVT.

The sample holds a few counts of this clone. The chain uses TRBV24-1 and TRBJ2-1; D remains unclear. Trimming removed 2 bases at V and 10 bases at J, with 11 bases between. Germline V gives CDR1 KGHDR, CDR2 SFDVKD. The CDR3 covers 13 residues. The CDR3 is CATSDSGLEEQFF. In nucleotides, the CDR3 is TGTGCCACCAGTGATTCTGGGCTGGAAGAGCAGTTCTTC.

This rearrangement joins TRBV6-1 to TRBJ2-7; D is ambiguous. V shed 2 bases and J shed 7 bases, with 6 bases lying between them. The CDR3 is made up of 11 amino acids. Germline lookup yields CDR1 MNHNS and CDR2 SASEGT. The CDR3 bases are TGTGCCAGCAGTGAATATCAGGAGCAGTACTTC. Its translation: CASSEYQEQYF.

The CDR3: CASSFGTANQPQHF. The CDR3 DNA follows: TGTGCCAGCAGCTTCGGGACAGCGAATCAGCCCCAGCATTTT. This sequence joins TRBV11-2 and TRBJ1-5; TRBD1 matches 7 bases. The junction had 3 bases not matched to a gene; V was cut back by 3 bases and J by 4 bases. Germline lookup yields CDR1 SGHAT and CDR2 FQNNGV. The CDR3 runs 14 residues.

CDR3 residues: CASSLLRRGGLYEQYV. Written as DNA, the CDR3 is TGTGCCAGCAGCTTATTAAGGCGGGGCGGTCTCTACGAGCAGTACGTC. The V call is TRBV7-8, the J call TRBJ2-7; tentatively, D is TRBD2 (6 bases). The CDR3 extends over 16 amino acids. V lost 2 bases to trimming and J lost 3 bases, with 17 bases between them. Looked up from germline, CDR1 is SGHVS and CDR2 is FQNEAQ.

The CDR3 loop reads CASSVGTGDNNQPQHF. As DNA, the CDR3 is TGTGCCAGCAGCGTAGGGACAGGGGATAACAATCAGCCCCAGCATTTT. The V gene is TRBV9, the J gene TRBJ1-5; 9 bases match TRBD1. Germline lookup yields CDR1 SGDLS and CDR2 YYNGEE. The CDR3 is 16 amino acids. Trimming cost V 0 bases and J 3 bases; bases outside gene matches: 4.

The chain is built from TRBV3-1 (or the pseudogene TRBV3-2) and TRBJ2-3, with 7 positions matching TRBD2. Germline loops: CDR1 LGHDT, CDR2 YNNKEL (reference sequence). The ends lost 4 bases at V and 5 bases at J; junction bases unmatched: 9. The CDR3 is made up of 15 amino acids. CDR3 nucleotides: TGTGCCAGCAGCCCTTCAGCGGGGAGTGGAGATACGCAGTATTTT. Amino acids: CASSPSAGSGDTQYF.

The DNA of the CDR3 is TGTGCCAGCAGTTACTTTGGGGACTTCAGCACAGATACGCAGTATTTT. This translates into CASSYFGDFSTDTQYF. This chain uses TRBV6-6 with TRBJ2-3, with D perhaps TRBD2 (6 bases). There are 16 residues in the CDR3. Trimming cost V 1 base and J 0 bases, with 11 bases left between them. Germline-derived CDR1 and CDR2 are MNHNY and SVGAGI (reference sequence).

This clone is categorized as medium-sized (0.01 to 0.1%). The chain joins TRBV6-1 to TRBJ2-6; 7 bases are a match to TRBD1. Germline values: CDR1 MNHNS, CDR2 SASEGT. V was pared by 4 bases and J by 4 bases, with 7 bases of the junction left unmatched. The CDR3 spans 16 residues. CDR3 nucleotides: TGTGCCAGCAGTGTAGGGACAGCCCCAGGGGCCAACGTCCTGACTTTC. This codes for CASSVGTAPGANVLTF.

This chain's CDR3 is CAIRGQVDHSPLHF. The CDR3 coding sequence is TGTGCCATCAGGGGACAGGTGGACCATTCACCCCTCCACTTT. This chain joins TRBV10-3 and TRBJ1-6; 8 bases align to TRBD1. V dropped 6 bases and J dropped 8; count of bases not matched to a gene: 6. CDR1 is ENHRY and CDR2 is SYGVKD in the germline V gene. This CDR3 is 14 amino acids long.

This clone was detected only once. The chain recombines TRBV6-5 with TRBJ1-6; 7 bases are shared with TRBD1. Looked up from germline, CDR1 is MNHEY and CDR2 is SVGAGI. The CDR3 extends over 13 amino acids. The ends lost 8 bases at V and 4 bases at J; junction bases unmatched: 2. The CDR3 here is CASVGQYNSPLHF. The CDR3 coding sequence is TGTGCCAGCGTGGGACAGTATAATTCACCCCTCCACTTT.

This clone was detected a few times. This chain joins TRBV9 and TRBJ2-3; 9 bases line up with TRBD2. J lost 0 bases, V lost 0 bases, and 5 bases had no gene match. The CDR3 has 17 residues. CDR1 and CDR2 (germline): SGDLS, YYNGEE. The CDR3 DNA reads as TGTGCCAGCAGCGTAGGAGGCGGGGGGGAAAGCACAGATACGCAGTATTTT. Amino acid sequence: CASSVGGGGESTDTQYF. Variable domain in full (rest from reference TRBV9 and TRBJ2-3): DSGVTQTPKHLITATGQRVTLRCSPRSGDLSVYWYQQSLDQGLQFLIQYYNGEERAKGNILERFSAQQFPDLHSELNLSSLELGDSALYFCASSVGGGGESTDTQYFGPGTRLTVL.

The gene calls are TRBV3-1 (or the pseudogene TRBV3-2) and TRBJ1-2; perhaps TRBD1 as D (6 bases). The V and J ends lost 3 bases and 6 bases respectively, with 17 bases between them. Per germline, CDR1 LGHDT and CDR2 YNNKEL (reference sequence). The CDR3 is 15 amino acids. The CDR3 nucleotides read TGTGCCAGCAGCCATTTAACCACAGGGATAAATGGCTACACCTTC. It yields the protein CASSHLTTGINGYTF.

The gene calls are TRBV2 and TRBJ1-2; D is possibly TRBD1 (5 bases). Trimming shortened V by 7 bases and J by 1 base, and 16 bases separated the two germline ends. The germline gives CDR1 SNHLY, CDR2 FYNNEI. The CDR3 runs 15 residues. DNA for the CDR3: TGTGCCAGCACCTTGGCCCGACAGAGTAACTATGGCTACACCTTC. It yields the protein CASTLARQSNYGYTF.

V gene TRBV10-1 combines with J gene TRBJ2-5; no firm D call. From germline, CDR1 is WNHNN and CDR2 SYGVQD (reference sequence). The CDR3 length is 14 residues. Trimming pared 0 bases from V and 2 bases from J, leaving 7 bases between. The CDR3 loop is CASSESAAQETQYF. The CDR3 bases are TGCGCCAGCAGTGAGTCCGCGGCTCAAGAGACCCAGTACTTC.

CDR3 residues: CASSLRLAVKVCSTDTQYF. The DNA for the CDR3 is TGTGCCAGCAGTCTCCGACTAGCGGTCAAGGTGTGCAGCACAGATACGCAGTATTTT. This chain links TRBV6-8 with TRBJ2-3, with TRBD2 matching 9 bases. Germline V gene lookup returns CDR1 MNHGY and CDR2 SAAAGT. There are 19 residues in the CDR3. Unmatched junction bases numbered 15, after V lost 5 bases and J lost 0 bases.

The V gene is TRBV5-6, the J gene TRBJ2-3; perhaps TRBD2 as D (5 bases). There are 15 residues in the CDR3. Trimming left V 0 bases short and J 5 bases short, with 13 bases between. Germline CDR1 reads SGHDT; CDR2 reads YYEEEE. The CDR3 DNA sequence: TGTGCCAGCAGCTTGGGTATCGGGGTGGTAGATACGCAGTATTTT. Translated: CASSLGIGVVDTQYF.